This T cell receptor (beta chain) was captured by sequencing in a study of technical replicates of blood from a few donors. Germline V gives CDR1 MGHRA, CDR2 YSYEKL. The CDR3 has 18 amino acids. Unmatched junction bases numbered 8, after V lost 0 bases and J lost 5 bases. TCRdb's copy holds only in-frame clones and misses some; the assay was immunoSEQ multiplex PCR. This sample carries approximately 87,000 clones, around 94% of them seen once, and the ten largest clones take 0.2% to 0.3%. Sequencing input: T cells isolated from PBMCs. This TCR derives from a human donor in good health. This chain links TRBV4-1 with TRBJ2-3; 13 nucleotides agree with TRBD2. CDR3 sequence (DNA): TGCGCCAGCAGCCAAGACCTTGGACTAGCGGGGGCGGGAGATACGCAGTATTTT. It codes for CASSQDLGLAGAGDTQYF.